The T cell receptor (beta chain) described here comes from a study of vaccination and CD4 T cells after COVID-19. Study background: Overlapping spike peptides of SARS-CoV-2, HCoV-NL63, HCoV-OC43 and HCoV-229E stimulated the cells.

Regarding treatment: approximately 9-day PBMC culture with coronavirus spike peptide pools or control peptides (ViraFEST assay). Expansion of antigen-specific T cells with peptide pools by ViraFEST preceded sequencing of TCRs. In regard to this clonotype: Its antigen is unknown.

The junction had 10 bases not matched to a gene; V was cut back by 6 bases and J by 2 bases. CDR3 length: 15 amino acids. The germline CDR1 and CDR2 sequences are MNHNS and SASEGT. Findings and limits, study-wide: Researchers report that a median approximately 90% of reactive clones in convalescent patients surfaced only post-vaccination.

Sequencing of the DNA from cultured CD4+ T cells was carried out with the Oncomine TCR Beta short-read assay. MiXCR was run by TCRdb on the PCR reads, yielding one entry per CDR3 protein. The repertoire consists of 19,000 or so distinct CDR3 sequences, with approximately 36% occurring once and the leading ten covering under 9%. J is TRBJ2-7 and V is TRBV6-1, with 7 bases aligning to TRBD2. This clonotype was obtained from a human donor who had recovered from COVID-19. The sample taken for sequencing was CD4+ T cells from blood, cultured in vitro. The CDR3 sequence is CASSLGTTGAYEQYF. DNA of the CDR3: TGTGCCAGCAGCCTCGGGACTACCGGCGCCTACGAGCAGTACTTC.